Given below is one T cell receptor (beta chain) in context. What it binds is unknown. The data are from a study of cytomegalovirus exposure and HLA in healthy donors. About the study: Unique TCRs from HLA-typed donors, 65 million to 85 million of them, were held in an early data release.

Primers included in the PCR were 60 Vbeta and 13 Jbeta primers. Sequenced by immunoSEQ multiplex PCR; TCRdb stores in-frame clones only, minus some. The sample table sets out approximately 110,000 clones. Study-level findings and limits: Analysis performed later showed TCR beta chains linked to HLA being more clonally expanded than equally common others. A later analysis reportedly found fewer N-insertions in an Asian-associated ancestry cluster than the approximately 660-donor mean. Analysis was carried out at a later point, and it linked a missense DCLRE1C variant to TCR beta V- and J-gene trimming.

V was pared by 5 bases and J by 1 base, with 1 base of the junction left unmatched. This CDR3 has 13 amino acids. Germline-derived CDR1 and CDR2 are LNHDA and SQIVND (reference sequence). What was sequenced was PBMCs. The chain carries TRBV19 and TRBJ2-7; 8 positions agree with TRBD1. The sequence was obtained from a man aged 40-49 years in good health and CMV-seronegative. CDR3 sequence reads: CASSYRGSYEQYF. The CDR3 DNA follows: TGTGCCAGTAGTTACAGGGGGTCCTACGAGCAGTACTTC.